The 24 T cell receptor beta chains below all came from one sample that was sequenced in a study of cytomegalovirus exposure and HLA in healthy donors. Researchers ran the PCR with 60 Vbeta and 13 Jbeta primers. Generated by immunoSEQ multiplex PCR, the TCRdb table keeps only in-frame clones and is missing some. The sample records 150,000 to 200,000 clones, approximately 84% being singletons. Specimen: PBMCs. All receptors come from a boy between 10 and 17 years old in good health and CMV-seronegative.

The chain joins TRBV18 to TRBJ2-3, with D hard to call. This CDR3 contains 14 residues. V lost 3 bases and J lost 2, with 9 bases in between. Germline CDR1 is KGHSH and CDR2 is LQKENI. The DNA of the CDR3 is TGTGCCAGCTCACCTGACTCTTTCACAGATACGCAGTATTTT. Its translation: CASSPDSFTDTQYF.

The gene calls are TRBV11-2 and TRBJ1-2; D is possibly TRBD1 (5 bases). V lost 4 bases and J lost 1, with 7 bases in between. Germline CDR1 is SGHAT and CDR2 is FQNNGV. This CDR3 is built from 13 residues. CDR3 coding DNA: TGTGCCAGCAGCTCGACAGTTAACTATGGCTACACCTTC. This translates into CASSSTVNYGYTF.

The V and J genes are TRBV10-3 and TRBJ2-7, with D perhaps matching TRBD1 (6 bases). Trimming removed 8 bases at V and 5 bases at J, with 19 bases between. Germline-derived CDR1 and CDR2 are ENHRY and SYGVKD. The CDR3 spans 14 residues. The CDR3: CAILADRSVHEQYF. For the CDR3, the DNA is TGTGCCATCTTAGCCGACAGGTCGGTCCACGAGCAGTACTTC.

The rearrangement uses TRBV6-6 and TRBJ1-2; D is possibly TRBD1 (5 bases). The germline CDR1 and CDR2 sequences are MNHNY and SVGAGI (reference sequence). V gave up 4 bases and J gave up 4 bases, with 10 bases separating them. CDR3 length: 13 amino acids. The CDR3 coding sequence is TGTGCCAGCAGTTCGACAGACGGCTATGGCTACACCTTC. This translates into CASSSTDGYGYTF.

This sequence joins TRBV30 and TRBJ2-7, with 15 bases aligning to TRBD2. V gave up 0 bases and J gave up 6 bases; unmatched junction bases: 15. Germline V lookup: CDR1 GTSNPN, CDR2 SVGIG (reference sequence). This CDR3 is built from 19 residues. The CDR3 DNA is TGTGCCTGGAGTGTAGGCGGACTAGCGGGAGGGCCGACGTTAGGCGAGCAGTACTTC. Translated: CAWSVGGLAGGPTLGEQYF.

This clone appeared a few times. The chain couples TRBV29-1 to TRBJ2-7, with unresolved D. CDR3 length: 11 amino acids. Looked up from germline, CDR1 is SQVTM and CDR2 is ANQGSEA. V was shortened by 6 bases and J by 0 bases, with 6 bases between the two germline ends. The CDR3 here is CSVRASYEQYF. In nucleotides, the CDR3 is TGCAGCGTCCGAGCCTCCTACGAGCAGTACTTC.

The chain recombines TRBV27 with TRBJ1-5; possible D gene TRBD1, 6 bases. Looked up from germline, CDR1 is MNHEY and CDR2 is SMNVEV (reference sequence). This CDR3 is built from 13 residues. V lost 3 bases and J lost 4, with 7 bases in between. The CDR3 DNA is TGTGCCAGCAGTTTCGGACAGAATCAGCCCCAGCATTTT. Translation: CASSFGQNQPQHF.

This chain connects TRBV5-1 to TRBJ1-3, with D hard to call. V was trimmed by 0 bases and J by 0 bases, leaving 7 bases between them. There are 15 residues in the CDR3. Germline CDR1 and CDR2: SGHRS and YFSETQ. The CDR3 region is CASSLGYYSGNTIYF. The CDR3 DNA follows: TGCGCCAGCAGCTTGGGATACTACTCTGGAAACACCATATATTTT. Full variable domain (missing parts from reference TRBV5-1 and TRBJ1-3): KAGVTQTPRYLIKTRGQQVTLSCSPISGHRSVSWYQQTPGQGLQFLFEYFSETQRNKGNFPGRFSGRQFSNSRSEMNVSTLELGDSALYLCASSLGYYSGNTIYFGEGSWLTVV.

The chain has TRBV2 and TRBJ2-5; 9 nucleotides agree with TRBD2. The V and J ends lost 3 bases and 4 bases, in that order; junction bases with no gene match: 6. The CDR3 runs 15 residues. CDR1 is SNHLY and CDR2 is FYNNEI in the germline V gene. The chain's CDR3 is CASSDFKREAETQYF. The CDR3 DNA follows: TGTGCCAGCAGTGATTTTAAGCGGGAGGCAGAGACCCAGTACTTC. The entire variable domain, with the rest obtained from reference TRBV2 and TRBJ2-5, is as follows: EPEVTQTPSHQVTQMGQEVILRCVPISNHLYFYWYRQILGQKVEFLVSFYNNEISEKSEIFDDQFSVERPDGSNFTLKIRSTKLEDSAMYFCASSDFKREAETQYFGPGTRLLVL.

The rearrangement joins TRBV6-5 to TRBJ2-7, with D possibly TRBD2 on 7 matching bases. CDR1 and CDR2 from the germline V gene are MNHEY and SVGAGI. Trimming removed 4 bases from V and 2 bases from J, with 15 bases in between. CDR3 length: 15 residues. The CDR3 DNA reads as TGTGCCAGCAGTTCAGGGGAGGGTAACCCCTACGAGCAGTACTTC. Protein product: CASSSGEGNPYEQYF.

V usage is TRBV4-2 and J usage is TRBJ2-1; maybe TRBD1 (6 bases). The CDR3 contains 18 residues. CDR1 is LGHNA, CDR2 YNFKEQ, per germline. V dropped 1 base and J dropped 0 bases, with 16 bases sitting between them. This CDR3 reads CASSQVRGQSSSYNEQFF. In nucleotides, the CDR3 is TGTGCCAGCAGCCAAGTCAGGGGCCAATCAAGCTCCTACAATGAGCAGTTCTTC.

The CDR3 sequence: CASSLAFRGGGREQYF. The CDR3 region has the DNA TGCGCCAGCAGCTTGGCTTTTCGAGGAGGGGGCCGCGAGCAGTACTTC. This rearrangement joins TRBV5-1 to TRBJ2-7, with TRBD1 as a possible D gene (7 bases). Germline CDR1 is SGHRS and CDR2 is YFSETQ. The CDR3 has 16 residues. V lost 0 bases and J 6 bases, leaving 19 bases between the germline ends.

The V call is TRBV19, the J call TRBJ1-5; D perhaps matches TRBD1 (5 bases). Trimming removed 5 bases at V and 14 bases at J, with 25 bases between. Per germline, CDR1 LNHDA and CDR2 SQIVND (reference sequence). The CDR3 covers 15 residues. CDR3 in amino acids: CASSVSQADGNLEHF. The CDR3 DNA reads TGTGCCAGTAGTGTATCACAGGCGGATGGCAACCTCGAGCATTTT.

This chain uses TRBV19 with TRBJ1-4; 7 bases line up with TRBD1. The CDR3 is made up of 14 amino acids. J lost 4 bases, V lost 5 bases, and 4 bases had no gene match. Germline lookup yields CDR1 LNHDA and CDR2 SQIVND (reference sequence). The CDR3 here is CASSLQGNNEKLFF. In DNA form, the CDR3 reads TGTGCCAGTAGTCTACAGGGGAATAATGAAAAACTGTTTTTT.

This chain uses TRBV5-1 with TRBJ2-5; D is possibly TRBD2 (5 bases). V was clipped by 0 bases and J by 4 bases, with 13 bases between them. CDR1 SGHRS and CDR2 YFSETQ come from the germline V gene. The CDR3 length is 15 residues. CDR3 sequence: CASSLELTGRETQYF. The CDR3 DNA follows: TGCGCCAGCAGCTTGGAGTTGACGGGGAGAGAGACCCAGTACTTC.

This chain uses TRBV5-1 with TRBJ2-7; a weak D match, TRBD2 (5 bases). This CDR3 spans 13 amino acids. The germline CDR1 and CDR2 sequences are SGHRS and YFSETQ. V lost 4 bases to trimming and J lost 2 bases, with 10 bases between them. CDR3 in DNA: TGCGCCAGCAGCGCGGACGGGACCTACGAGCAGTACTTC. This encodes CASSADGTYEQYF.

The chain carries TRBV20-1 and TRBJ2-7, with a possible D match to TRBD2 (6 bases). The V and J ends lost 3 bases and 7 bases respectively, with 10 bases between them. This CDR3 is built from 11 residues. Germline V lookup: CDR1 DFQATT, CDR2 SNEGSKA (reference sequence). This chain's CDR3 is CSASRLGEQYF. The CDR3 nucleotides read TGCAGTGCTAGCAGACTAGGGGAGCAGTACTTC.

This clone was seen more than once but under ten times. The chain has TRBV27 and TRBJ2-1; 7 nucleotides align to TRBD2. Germline CDR1 and CDR2: MNHEY and SMNVEV (reference sequence). CDR3 size: 14 residues. The V segment lost 6 bases and the J segment 4 bases; nucleotides outside the gene matches: 6. Here the CDR3 reads CASRGRGGYNEQFF. DNA of the CDR3: TGTGCCAGCAGGGGGAGGGGAGGTTACAATGAGCAGTTCTTC.

V and J are TRBV7-9 and TRBJ2-7, with a tentative D call TRBD2 (6 bases). This CDR3 is 14 amino acids long. Deletions cut 8 bases from V and 0 bases from J, with 14 bases between. The germline gives CDR1 SEHNR, CDR2 FQNEAQ (reference sequence). The CDR3 loop reads CASGTHGSSYEQYF. Here the CDR3 DNA reads TGTGCCAGCGGAACACACGGGAGCTCCTACGAGCAGTACTTC.

The chain joins TRBV7-2 to TRBJ1-1; possible D gene TRBD1, 6 bases. This CDR3 has 12 residues. V gave up 6 bases and J gave up 8 bases, with 13 bases separating them. Per the germline V gene, CDR1 is SGHTA and CDR2 is FQGNSA. CDR3 DNA: TGTGCCAGCAGGAGGACAGTGGGAGAAGCTTTCTTT. Residues: CASRRTVGEAFF.

The chain carries TRBV9 and TRBJ1-3; maybe TRBD1 (5 bases). CDR3 length: 13 residues. Germline assignment: CDR1 SGDLS and CDR2 YYNGEE. V was cut by 1 base and J by 3 bases, with 5 bases left in between. This CDR3 reads CASSVQGGNTIYF. CDR3 sequence (DNA): TGTGCCAGCAGCGTACAGGGTGGAAACACCATATATTTT.

This clone appeared a few times. The chain recombines TRBV6-1 with TRBJ1-2, with D perhaps matching TRBD1 (5 bases). The V end was cut by 3 bases, the J end by 4 bases, with 15 bases between. The CDR3 loop spans 15 amino acids. The V gene's germline CDR1 is MNHNS and CDR2 SASEGT. This CDR3 is CASSELGEVFYGYTF. The CDR3, as DNA: TGTGCCAGCAGTGAGTTAGGGGAAGTTTTCTATGGCTACACCTTC.

The chain employs TRBV2 and TRBJ1-2, with 9 positions matching TRBD1. Germline loops: CDR1 SNHLY, CDR2 FYNNEI. With V trimmed by 5 bases and J by 10 bases, 5 bases remained unmatched. The CDR3 is made up of 12 amino acids. The CDR3 coding sequence is TGTGCCAGCAGTTCCCGGGACAGGGCCTACACCTTC. Translating gives CASSSRDRAYTF.

The V call is TRBV15, the J call TRBJ2-5, with D unclear. This CDR3 comprises 16 residues. The germline CDR1 and CDR2 sequences are LNHNV and YYDKDF (reference sequence). Deletions cut 0 bases from V and 2 bases from J, with 13 bases between. The CDR3 DNA follows: TGTGCCACCAGCAGAGATCAAAAAAACTTTCAAGAGACCCAGTACTTC. Translation: CATSRDQKNFQETQYF.